This record covers a single T cell receptor (beta chain). Its target is unknown. Before treatment, baseline tumor tissue was collected for sequencing. This CDR3 has 14 residues. Trimming took 0 bases from V and 3 from J, leaving 12 bases between them. Germline assignment: CDR1 GTSNPN and CDR2 SVGIG (reference sequence). Generated by immunoSEQ multiplex PCR, the TCRdb table keeps only in-frame clones and is missing some. The sample consists of about 7,000 clones, around 76% of them appearing once. This entry is derived from a study of circulating tumor DNA in untreated peripheral T-cell lymphoma. Study findings and constraints: Tumor-specific clonotypes were found in around three quarters of patients.

Sequenced input: tumor tissue. The rearrangement links TRBV30 to TRBJ2-7; D may correspond to TRBD1 or TRBD2 (5 bases each). The sequence was obtained from a human donor with peripheral T-cell lymphoma. The CDR3 sequence is CAWSVGAGNYEQYF. CDR3 bases: TGTGCCTGGAGTGTAGGGGCGGGTAACTACGAGCAGTACTTC.